This TCR beta chain was sequenced for a study of T cell repertoires in cytomegalovirus infection. Overall study: Shared public TCR beta signatures pointed to both CMV infection and a matching HLA type. Findings and limits, study-wide: CMV-specific TCR beta clonotypes restricted by HLA-C dominated the ex vivo response. Identification of carriers of CMV plus the relevant HLA was performed using cumulative public TCR beta family frequency.

This clonotype was seen many times. Antigen specificity is unknown. MiXCR was run by TCRdb on the reads, yielding one entry per CDR3 protein. In the table there are about 490,000 distinct CDR3 sequences, 16% of which are singletons. Sequencing was performed on CD8+ T cells from PBMCs. This receptor was obtained from a human donor in good health (CMV status not recorded). Some clones in this sample may be carry-over from other donors' samples.

The CDR3 here is CASSALTSGGDDEQFF. The CDR3 DNA reads as TGTGCCAGCAGCGCCCTGACTAGCGGGGGGGACGACGAGCAGTTCTTC. The chain links TRBV11-2 to TRBJ2-1; 14 nucleotides align to TRBD2. The CDR3 is 16 amino acids. The germline CDR1 and CDR2 sequences are SGHAT and FQNNGV. The junction had 10 bases not matched to a gene; V was cut back by 5 bases and J by 10 bases. Based on the CDR3 plus reference TRBV11-2 and TRBJ2-1, the full variable domain is EAGVAQSPRYKIIEKRQSVAFWCNPISGHATLYWYQQILGQGPKLLIQFQNNGVVDDSQLPKDRFSAERLKGVDSTLKIQPAKLEDSAVYLCASSALTSGGDDEQFFGPGTRLTVL.